One and the same sample provided the 13 T cell receptor beta chains below, sequenced in a study of post-analysis software for immune sequencing data. Unique molecular identifiers were present in the TCR beta cDNA libraries. TCRdb re-called the PCR reads with MiXCR, one entry per CDR3 protein. The sample lists about 820,000 distinct CDR3 sequences; around 50% were seen once. Study results and caveats: Compared with controls, patients had more of about five TRBV segments, including TRBV5-6, TRBV5-1 and TRBV20-1.

These receptors' targets are unknown. Sequences were obtained from blood. These receptors all stem from a girl aged 5-17 years with multiple sclerosis.

The V and J genes are TRBV29-1 and TRBJ2-1, with a possible D match to TRBD2 (6 bases). There are 10 residues in the CDR3. Germline-derived CDR1 and CDR2 are SQVTM and ANQGSEA. V was clipped by 7 bases and J by 5 bases, with 6 bases between them. In DNA form, the CDR3 reads TGCAGCGGGAGGGACAATGAGCAGTTCTTC. This translates into CSGRDNEQFF.

About this clonotype itself: This may be a read error: a much more frequent sequence differs by one nucleotide. This chain joins TRBV27 and TRBJ2-1; perhaps TRBD1 as D (6 bases). Germline V gene sequence: CDR1 MNHEY, CDR2 SMNVEV (reference sequence). V gave up 5 bases and J gave up 2 bases, with 19 bases separating them. This CDR3 comprises 17 residues. CDR3 protein: CASSPPDSRVPYNEQFF. The CDR3 DNA reads as TGTGCCAGCAGTCCCCCGGACAGTCGAGTTCCCTACAATGAGCAGTTCTTC.

This sequence joins TRBV7-8 and TRBJ2-1, with TRBD2 as a possible D gene (5 bases). CDR1 is SGHVS, CDR2 FQNEAQ, per germline. The V end lost 2 bases, the J end lost 0 bases, and 11 bases lay between the germline ends. CDR3 length equals 16 residues. DNA of the CDR3: TGTGCCAGCAGCTTATATCCCGGAGGCTCCTACAATGAGCAGTTCTTC. This codes for CASSLYPGGSYNEQFF.

Only a few counts were recorded for this clonotype. The chain recombines TRBV29-1 with TRBJ1-4; TRBD1 might be the D (5 bases). Germline CDR1 is SQVTM and CDR2 is ANQGSEA. V was clipped by 0 bases and J by 6 bases, with 11 bases between them. There are 14 residues in the CDR3. The CDR3 DNA reads as TGCAGCGTTGAAGAGCAGGGAAAGGATGAAAAACTGTTTTTT. Its translation is CSVEEQGKDEKLFF.

The chain links TRBV20-1 to TRBJ2-1, with TRBD1 identical over 8 bases. V shed 5 bases, J shed 10 bases, and the junction held 7 bases outside the gene matches. Germline V gene sequence: CDR1 DFQATT, CDR2 SNEGSKA (reference sequence). This CDR3 region has 12 residues. The CDR3 sequence: CSASTGGREQFF. CDR3 sequence (DNA): TGCAGTGCTTCCACAGGGGGGCGGGAGCAGTTCTTC.

This clonotype occurred a few times. The chain has TRBV29-1 and TRBJ2-1; tentatively, D is TRBD1 (6 bases). Per the germline V gene, CDR1 is SQVTM and CDR2 is ANQGSEA. CDR3 size: 13 residues. The V end was cut by 4 bases, the J end by 8 bases, with 15 bases between. The CDR3 protein is CSVGTGWWHEQFF. CDR3 DNA sequence: TGCAGCGTTGGTACAGGGTGGTGGCATGAGCAGTTCTTC.

V is TRBV5-1 and J is TRBJ2-5; D not certain. The DNA matches TRBJ2-1 better at its end, which makes the J call doubtful. CDR1 and CDR2 (germline): SGHRS, YFSETQ. The CDR3 is 13 amino acids. The chain's CDR3 is CASSSTGQETQFF. The CDR3 coding sequence is TGCGCCAGCAGCTCGACGGGTCAAGAGACCCAGTTCTTC.

V is TRBV28 and J is TRBJ1-5, with a tentative D call TRBD1 (6 bases). This CDR3 contains 19 residues. Trimming took off 6 bases at V and 0 bases at J, with 24 bases between the two ends. Germline V lookup: CDR1 MDHEN, CDR2 SYDVKM. The CDR3 bases are TGTGCCAGCAGCTTGGGGACGGGCAGGGGTCCACTTAGCAATCAGCCCCAGCATTTT. Its translation is CASSLGTGRGPLSNQPQHF.

The chain uses TRBV10-2 and TRBJ2-5; a possible D gene is TRBD2 (5 bases). The germline V and J ends were trimmed by 6 bases and 1 base, with 15 bases remaining between them. In germline, CDR1 is WSHSY, CDR2 SAAADI. This CDR3 spans 15 amino acids. DNA for the CDR3: TGCGCCAGCAGGGCGGATTCTGGAGGCCAAGAGACCCAGTACTTC. This encodes CASRADSGGQETQYF.

This chain connects TRBV20-1 to TRBJ2-3; tentatively, D is TRBD2 (5 bases). Trimming left V 3 bases short and J 8 bases short, with 18 bases between. The CDR3 totals 14 residues. In germline, CDR1 is DFQATT, CDR2 SNEGSKA (reference sequence). The CDR3 DNA reads as TGCAGTGCTAGGGAGGCCCTAATAGCGAGTACGCAGTATTTT. Its translation: CSAREALIASTQYF.

This clonotype was recorded once. CDR3 in DNA: TGTGCCAGCAGCGATAACGACGGTGAACTATACAATGAGCAGTTCTTC. It codes for CASSDNDGELYNEQFF. The chain combines TRBV28 with TRBJ2-1; D gene ambiguous. Trimming cost V 6 bases and J 4 bases, with 19 bases left between them. This CDR3 has 16 residues. Germline V lookup: CDR1 MDHEN, CDR2 SYDVKM.

The chain recombines TRBV11-1 with TRBJ2-3; tentatively, D is TRBD2 (7 bases). Germline values: CDR1 SGHAT, CDR2 FQDESV (reference sequence). V was clipped by 5 bases and J by 7 bases, with 16 bases between them. This CDR3 region has 14 residues. The CDR3 DNA is TGTGCCAGCAGCCCCCCGGGGGGCCGTAATACGCAGTATTTT. Amino acids: CASSPPGGRNTQYF.

J is TRBJ2-7 and V is TRBV18, with 10 bases lining up with TRBD1. This CDR3 is built from 14 residues. Unmatched junction bases numbered 3, after V lost 3 bases and J lost 4 bases. CDR1 is KGHSH, CDR2 LQKENI, per germline. The chain's CDR3 is CASSPGTGEYEQYF. CDR3 coding DNA: TGTGCCAGCTCACCTGGGACAGGGGAATACGAGCAGTACTTC.